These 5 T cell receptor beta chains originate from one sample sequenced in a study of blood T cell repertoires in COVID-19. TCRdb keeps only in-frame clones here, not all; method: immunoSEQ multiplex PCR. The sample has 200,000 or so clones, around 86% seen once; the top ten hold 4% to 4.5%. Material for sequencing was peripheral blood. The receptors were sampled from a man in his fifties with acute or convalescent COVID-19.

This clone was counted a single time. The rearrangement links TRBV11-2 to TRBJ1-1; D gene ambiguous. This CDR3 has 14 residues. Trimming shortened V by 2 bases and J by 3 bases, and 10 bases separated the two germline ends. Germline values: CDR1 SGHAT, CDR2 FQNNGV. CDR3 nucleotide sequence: TGTGCCAGCAGCTTATTCACAGACGACACTGAAGCTTTCTTT. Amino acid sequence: CASSLFTDDTEAFF.

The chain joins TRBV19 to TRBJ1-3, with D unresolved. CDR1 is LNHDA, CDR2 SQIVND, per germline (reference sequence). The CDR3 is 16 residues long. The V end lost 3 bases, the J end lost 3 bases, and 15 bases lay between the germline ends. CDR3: CASSISWRTNGNTIYF. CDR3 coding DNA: TGTGCCAGTAGTATTAGCTGGAGAACCAATGGAAACACCATATATTTT.

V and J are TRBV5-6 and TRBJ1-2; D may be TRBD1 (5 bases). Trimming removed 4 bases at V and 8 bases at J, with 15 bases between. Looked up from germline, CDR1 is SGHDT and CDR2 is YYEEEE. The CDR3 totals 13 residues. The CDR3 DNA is TGTGCCAGCAGCCCGCGCGGGGCGTGGGGCTACACCTTC. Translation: CASSPRGAWGYTF. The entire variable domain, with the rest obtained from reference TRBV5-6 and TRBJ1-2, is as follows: DAGVTQSPTHLIKTRGQQVTLRCSPKSGHDTVSWYQQALGQGPQFIFQYYEEEERQRGNFPDRFSGHQFPNYSSELNVNALLLGDSALYLCASSPRGAWGYTFGSGTRLTVV.

The CDR3 coding sequence is TGTGCCAGCAGCGGCCGACTCCGGGACAGGGACCAGCCCCAGCATTTT. Amino acids: CASSGRLRDRDQPQHF. The rearrangement uses TRBV5-5 and TRBJ1-5, with TRBD1 matching 9 bases. This CDR3 comprises 16 residues. Germline assignment: CDR1 SGHKS and CDR2 YYEKEE (reference sequence). After removal of 4 bases from V and 7 bases from J, the junction contained 12 bases not matched to a gene.

CDR3: CASGGGTGFGYTF. The CDR3 DNA reads as TGTGCCTCGGGTGGTGGGACAGGATTTGGCTACACCTTC. The chain joins TRBV2 to TRBJ1-2; 8 bases match TRBD1. Germline CDR1 and CDR2: SNHLY and FYNNEI. V lost 11 bases to trimming and J lost 7 bases; unmatched junction nucleotides: 12. The CDR3 runs to 13 residues.